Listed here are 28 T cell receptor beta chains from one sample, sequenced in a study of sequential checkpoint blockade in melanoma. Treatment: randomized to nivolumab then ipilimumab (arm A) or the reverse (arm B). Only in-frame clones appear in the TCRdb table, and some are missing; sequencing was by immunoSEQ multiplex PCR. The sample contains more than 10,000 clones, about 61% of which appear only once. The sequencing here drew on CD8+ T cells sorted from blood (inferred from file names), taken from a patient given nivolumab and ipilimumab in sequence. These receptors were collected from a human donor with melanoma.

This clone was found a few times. The CDR3 is CASSVGVSTGEQFF. The CDR3 coding sequence is TGTGCCAGCAGCGTAGGGGTTAGCACCGGAGAGCAGTTCTTC. The chain couples TRBV9 to TRBJ2-1; the D is unclear. The V end lost 0 bases, the J end lost 10 bases, and 14 bases lay between the germline ends. The CDR3 loop spans 14 amino acids. Germline V gene lookup returns CDR1 SGDLS and CDR2 YYNGEE. The whole variable domain, remainder taken from reference TRBV9 and TRBJ2-1, is DSGVTQTPKHLITATGQRVTLRCSPRSGDLSVYWYQQSLDQGLQFLIQYYNGEERAKGNILERFSAQQFPDLHSELNLSSLELGDSALYFCASSVGVSTGEQFFGPGTRLTVL.

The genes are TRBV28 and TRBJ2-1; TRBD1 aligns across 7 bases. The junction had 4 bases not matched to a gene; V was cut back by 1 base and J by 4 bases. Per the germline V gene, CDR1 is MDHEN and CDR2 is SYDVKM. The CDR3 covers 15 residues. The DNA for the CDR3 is TGTGCCAGCAGTTTATTTAAGACAGGGTACAATGAGCAGTTCTTC. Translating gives CASSLFKTGYNEQFF.

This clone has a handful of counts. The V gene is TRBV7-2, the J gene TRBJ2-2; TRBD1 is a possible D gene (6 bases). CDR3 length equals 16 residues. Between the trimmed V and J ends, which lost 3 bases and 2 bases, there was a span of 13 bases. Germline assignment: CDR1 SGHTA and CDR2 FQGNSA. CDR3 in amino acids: CASSLDSYSNTGELFF. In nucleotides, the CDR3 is TGTGCCAGCAGCTTGGACAGTTACTCCAACACCGGGGAGCTGTTTTTT.

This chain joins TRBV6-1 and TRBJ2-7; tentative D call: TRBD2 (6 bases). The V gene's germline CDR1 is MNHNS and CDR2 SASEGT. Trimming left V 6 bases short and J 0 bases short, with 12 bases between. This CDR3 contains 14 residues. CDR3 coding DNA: TGTGCCAGCAGCAGAGACGGGAGCTCCTACGAGCAGTACTTC. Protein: CASSRDGSSYEQYF.

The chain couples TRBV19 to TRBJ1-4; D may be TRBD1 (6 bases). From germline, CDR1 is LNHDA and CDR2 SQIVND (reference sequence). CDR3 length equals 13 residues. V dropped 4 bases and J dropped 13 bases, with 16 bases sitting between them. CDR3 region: CASSTRQVGGLFF. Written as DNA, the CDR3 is TGTGCCAGTAGTACCCGACAGGTTGGCGGACTGTTTTTT.

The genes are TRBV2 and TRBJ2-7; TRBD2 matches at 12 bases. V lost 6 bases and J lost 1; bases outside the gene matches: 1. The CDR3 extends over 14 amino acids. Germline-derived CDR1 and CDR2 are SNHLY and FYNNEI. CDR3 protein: CASRLAGGSYEQYF. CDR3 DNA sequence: TGTGCCAGCAGGCTAGCGGGAGGGTCCTACGAGCAGTACTTC.

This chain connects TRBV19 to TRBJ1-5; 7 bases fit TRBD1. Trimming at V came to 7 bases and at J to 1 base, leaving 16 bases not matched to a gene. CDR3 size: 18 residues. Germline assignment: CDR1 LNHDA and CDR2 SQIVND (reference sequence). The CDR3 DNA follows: TGTGCCAGTACCACCGGGGTCGGACAGGCGGGGAGCAATCAGCCCCAGCATTTT. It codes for CASTTGVGQAGSNQPQHF.

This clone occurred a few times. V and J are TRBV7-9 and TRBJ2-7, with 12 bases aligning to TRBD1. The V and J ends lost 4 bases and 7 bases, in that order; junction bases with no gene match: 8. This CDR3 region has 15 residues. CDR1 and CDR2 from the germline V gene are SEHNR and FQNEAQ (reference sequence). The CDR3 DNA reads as TGTGCCAGCAGCTCCCGGGACAGGGGGCGCTGGGAGCAGTACTTC. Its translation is CASSSRDRGRWEQYF.

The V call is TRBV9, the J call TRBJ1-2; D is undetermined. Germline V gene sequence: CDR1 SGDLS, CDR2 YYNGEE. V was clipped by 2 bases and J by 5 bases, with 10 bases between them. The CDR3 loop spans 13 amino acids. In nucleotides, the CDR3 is TGTGCCAGCAGCGTGGGAGGCCCATATGGCTACACCTTC. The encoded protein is CASSVGGPYGYTF.

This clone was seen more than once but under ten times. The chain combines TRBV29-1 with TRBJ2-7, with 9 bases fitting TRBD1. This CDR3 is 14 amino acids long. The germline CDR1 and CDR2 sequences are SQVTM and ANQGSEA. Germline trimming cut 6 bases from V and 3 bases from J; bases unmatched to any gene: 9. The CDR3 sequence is CSVGIGTGIYEQYF. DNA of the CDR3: TGCAGCGTAGGAATCGGGACAGGGATCTACGAGCAGTACTTC.

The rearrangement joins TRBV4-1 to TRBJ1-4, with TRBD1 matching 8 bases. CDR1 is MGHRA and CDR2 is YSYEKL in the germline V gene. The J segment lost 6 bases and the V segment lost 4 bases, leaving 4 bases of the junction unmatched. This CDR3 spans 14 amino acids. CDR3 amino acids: CASSPGQGDEKLFF. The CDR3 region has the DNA TGCGCCAGCAGCCCTGGACAGGGAGATGAAAAACTGTTTTTT.

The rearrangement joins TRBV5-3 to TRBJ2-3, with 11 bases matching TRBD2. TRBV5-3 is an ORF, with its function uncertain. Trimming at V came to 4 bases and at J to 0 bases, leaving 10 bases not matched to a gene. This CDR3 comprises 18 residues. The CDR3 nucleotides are TGTGCCAGAAGCCCCCCTAGCGGGGGGCGGTCTAGCACAGATACGCAGTATTTT. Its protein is CARSPPSGGRSSTDTQYF.

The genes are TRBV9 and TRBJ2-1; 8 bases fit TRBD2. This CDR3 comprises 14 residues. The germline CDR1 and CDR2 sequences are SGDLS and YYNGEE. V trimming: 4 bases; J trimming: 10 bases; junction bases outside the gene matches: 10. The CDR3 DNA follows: TGTGCCAGCAGCACTCGGGGGGGGGCGCGAGAGCAGTTCTTC. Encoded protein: CASSTRGGAREQFF.

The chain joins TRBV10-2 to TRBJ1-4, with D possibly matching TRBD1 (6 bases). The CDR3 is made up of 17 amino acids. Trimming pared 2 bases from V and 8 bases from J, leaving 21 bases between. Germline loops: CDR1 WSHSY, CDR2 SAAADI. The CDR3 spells CASSEPIQGDRSEKLFF. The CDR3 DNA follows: TGCGCCAGCAGTGAGCCAATACAGGGTGATCGCTCCGAAAAACTGTTTTTT.

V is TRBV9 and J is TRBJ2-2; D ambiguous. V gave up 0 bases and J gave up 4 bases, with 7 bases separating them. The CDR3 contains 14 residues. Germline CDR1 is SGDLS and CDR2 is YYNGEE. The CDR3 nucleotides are TGTGCCAGCAGCGTAGGAGTGATCACCGGGGAGCTGTTTTTT. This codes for CASSVGVITGELFF.

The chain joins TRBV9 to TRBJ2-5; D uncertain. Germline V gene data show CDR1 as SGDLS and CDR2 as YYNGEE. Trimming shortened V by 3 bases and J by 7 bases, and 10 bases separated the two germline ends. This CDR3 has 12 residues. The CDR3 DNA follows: TGTGCCAGCAGCGCCCGGTTTGGGACCCAGTACTTC. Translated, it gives CASSARFGTQYF.

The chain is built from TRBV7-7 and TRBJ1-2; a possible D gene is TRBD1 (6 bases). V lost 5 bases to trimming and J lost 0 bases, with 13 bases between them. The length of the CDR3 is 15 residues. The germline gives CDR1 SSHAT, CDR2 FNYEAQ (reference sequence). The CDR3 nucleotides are TGTGCCAGCAGCGTGTACAGGGCGACTAACTATGGCTACACCTTC. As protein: CASSVYRATNYGYTF.

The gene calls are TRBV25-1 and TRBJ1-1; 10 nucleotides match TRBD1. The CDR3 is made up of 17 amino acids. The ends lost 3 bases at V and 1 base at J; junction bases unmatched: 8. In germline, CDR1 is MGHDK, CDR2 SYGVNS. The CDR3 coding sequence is TGTGCCAGCAGTGACACCGGGACAGGGGACGGGAACACTGAAGCTTTCTTT. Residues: CASSDTGTGDGNTEAFF.

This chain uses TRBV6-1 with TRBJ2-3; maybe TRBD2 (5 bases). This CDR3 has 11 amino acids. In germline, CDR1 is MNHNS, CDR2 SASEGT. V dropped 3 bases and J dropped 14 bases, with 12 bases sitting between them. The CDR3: CASSDYGRGYF. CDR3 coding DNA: TGTGCCAGCAGTGATTATGGCCGGGGGTATTTT.

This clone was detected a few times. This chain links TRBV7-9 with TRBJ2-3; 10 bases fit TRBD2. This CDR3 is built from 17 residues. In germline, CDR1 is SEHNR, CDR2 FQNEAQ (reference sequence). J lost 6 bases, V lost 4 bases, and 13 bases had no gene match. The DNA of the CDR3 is TGTGCCAGCAGCTCCCCCGCACTAGCGGGACCTGGGGATACGCAGTATTTT. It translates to CASSSPALAGPGDTQYF.

This chain's CDR3 is CASSPGSLEQYF. For the CDR3, the DNA is TGTGCCAGCAGTCCCGGGTCCCTCGAGCAGTACTTC. V gene TRBV27 combines with J gene TRBJ2-7; D call uncertain. The V and J ends lost 5 bases and 6 bases respectively, with 11 bases between them. The germline V gene encodes CDR1 MNHEY and CDR2 SMNVEV (reference sequence). The CDR3 spans 12 residues.

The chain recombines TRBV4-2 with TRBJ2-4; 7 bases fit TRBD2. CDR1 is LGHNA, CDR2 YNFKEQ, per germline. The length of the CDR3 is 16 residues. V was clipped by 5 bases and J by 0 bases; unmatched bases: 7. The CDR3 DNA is TGTGCCAGCAGCAAGCGGGGAGACCTAGCCAAAAACATTCAGTACTTC. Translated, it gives CASSKRGDLAKNIQYF.

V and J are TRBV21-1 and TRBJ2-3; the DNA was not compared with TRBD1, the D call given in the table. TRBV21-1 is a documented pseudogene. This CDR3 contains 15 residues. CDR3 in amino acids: CASSKETGRTDTQYF. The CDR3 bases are TGTGCCAGCAGCAAAGAGACAGGCCGCACAGATACGCAGTATTTT.

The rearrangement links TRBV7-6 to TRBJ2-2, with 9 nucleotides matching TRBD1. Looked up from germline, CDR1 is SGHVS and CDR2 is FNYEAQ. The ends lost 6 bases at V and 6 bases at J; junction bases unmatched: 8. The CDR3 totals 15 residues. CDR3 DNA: TGTGCCAGCAGACCCGGGACAGGGTTCGCCGGGGAGCTGTTTTTT. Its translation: CASRPGTGFAGELFF.

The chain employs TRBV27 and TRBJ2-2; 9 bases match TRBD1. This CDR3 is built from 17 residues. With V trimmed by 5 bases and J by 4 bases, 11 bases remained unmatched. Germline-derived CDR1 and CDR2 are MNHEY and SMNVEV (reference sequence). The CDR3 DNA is TGTGCCAGCAGTCCCACACAGGGGGCGAAAATCACCGGGGAGCTGTTTTTT. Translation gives CASSPTQGAKITGELFF.

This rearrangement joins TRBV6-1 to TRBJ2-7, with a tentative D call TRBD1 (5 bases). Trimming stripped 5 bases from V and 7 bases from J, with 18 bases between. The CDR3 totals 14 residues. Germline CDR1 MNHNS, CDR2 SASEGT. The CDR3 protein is CASSSGHVFTEQYF. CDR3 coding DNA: TGTGCCAGCAGTTCCGGACACGTGTTTACGGAGCAGTACTTC.

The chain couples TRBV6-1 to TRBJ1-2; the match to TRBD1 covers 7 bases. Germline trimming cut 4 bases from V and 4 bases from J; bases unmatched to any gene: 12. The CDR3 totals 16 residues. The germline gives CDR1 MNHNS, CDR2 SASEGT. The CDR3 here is CASSARQGLRGYGYTF. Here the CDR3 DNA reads TGTGCCAGCAGTGCCCGACAGGGTCTCAGAGGCTATGGCTACACCTTC.

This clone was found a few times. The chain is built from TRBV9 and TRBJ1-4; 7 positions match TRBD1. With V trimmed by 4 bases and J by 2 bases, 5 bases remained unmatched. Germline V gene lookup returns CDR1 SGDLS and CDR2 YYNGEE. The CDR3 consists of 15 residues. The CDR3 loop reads CASSPGGGTNEKLFF. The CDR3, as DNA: TGTGCCAGCAGCCCCGGAGGGGGCACTAATGAAAAACTGTTTTTT.